The 27 T cell receptor beta chains presented below share a single source sample, sequenced in a study of blood T cell repertoires in COVID-19. This table comes from immunoSEQ multiplex PCR, and its TCRdb copy is limited to in-frame clones, with some not included. The repertoire holds about 380,000 clones, with around 85% as singletons. Sequencing was carried out using peripheral blood. The receptors were sampled from a woman between 18 and 29 years old with acute or convalescent COVID-19.

This clone was seen many times. The chain carries TRBV18 and TRBJ1-1; tentatively, D is TRBD1 (6 bases). V was cut by 5 bases and J by 1 base, with 14 bases left in between. Looked up from germline, CDR1 is KGHSH and CDR2 is LQKENI. The CDR3 is made up of 15 amino acids. CDR3 protein: CASSLVQGSNTEAFF. DNA for the CDR3: TGTGCCAGCTCATTAGTACAGGGATCGAACACTGAAGCTTTCTTT.

Concerning this clone itself: A much larger clone is a single base away; this may be a read error. The chain uses TRBV9 and TRBJ2-2; 13 nucleotides align to TRBD2. V was clipped by 4 bases and J by 4 bases; unmatched bases: 1. In germline, CDR1 is SGDLS, CDR2 YYNGEE. The CDR3 has 15 residues. The CDR3 nucleotides are TGTGCCAGCAGCCGGACTAGCGGGGGCACCGGGGAGCTGTTTTTT. Its translation: CASSRTSGGTGELFF.

The rearrangement links TRBV6-6 to TRBJ2-7; TRBD2 agrees at 9 bases. J lost 0 bases, V lost 1 base, and 4 bases had no gene match. This CDR3 has 16 residues. The germline V gene encodes CDR1 MNHNY and CDR2 SVGAGI (reference sequence). The CDR3 bases are TGTGCCAGCAGTTACTATTCTAGCGGGAACTCCTACGAGCAGTACTTC. It translates to CASSYYSSGNSYEQYF.

The chain is built from TRBV6-5 and TRBJ1-1, with D uncertain. The germline CDR1 and CDR2 sequences are MNHEY and SVGAGI. This CDR3 region has 12 residues. The V end was cut by 5 bases, the J end by 7 bases, with 11 bases between. The CDR3 DNA reads as TGTGCCAGCAGTCGGGTCTCGGGTGAAGCTTTCTTT. Amino acids: CASSRVSGEAFF.

In this sample, this clone turned up a few times. The rearrangement joins TRBV11-2 to TRBJ2-7; the D gene is possibly TRBD2 (7 bases). The CDR3 sequence is 17 residues long. Trimming left V 0 bases short and J 3 bases short, with 18 bases between. Germline lookup yields CDR1 SGHAT and CDR2 FQNNGV. CDR3 sequence: CASSLELAAGAYYEQYF. CDR3 DNA sequence: TGTGCCAGCAGCTTAGAGTTGGCCGCGGGGGCCTACTACGAGCAGTACTTC.

The genes are TRBV27 and TRBJ2-7, with 14 bases lining up with TRBD2. In germline, CDR1 is MNHEY, CDR2 SMNVEV (reference sequence). The CDR3 extends over 15 amino acids. The V segment lost 3 bases and the J segment 9 bases; nucleotides outside the gene matches: 7. For the CDR3, the DNA is TGTGCCAGCAGTTTGGGGACTAGCGGGAGTTCCGGGCAGTACTTC. Its protein is CASSLGTSGSSGQYF.

The V gene is TRBV5-1, the J gene TRBJ2-7; TRBD1 might be the D (5 bases). V lost 0 bases and J lost 2, with 6 bases in between. Germline assignment: CDR1 SGHRS and CDR2 YFSETQ. The CDR3 runs 13 residues. The CDR3: CASSLAQAYEQYF. The CDR3 nucleotides read TGCGCCAGCAGCTTGGCACAGGCCTACGAGCAGTACTTC. Based on the CDR3 plus reference TRBV5-1 and TRBJ2-7, the full variable domain is KAGVTQTPRYLIKTRGQQVTLSCSPISGHRSVSWYQQTPGQGLQFLFEYFSETQRNKGNFPGRFSGRQFSNSRSEMNVSTLELGDSALYLCASSLAQAYEQYFGPGTRLTVT.

The chain recombines TRBV19 with TRBJ1-1; D might be TRBD1 (5 bases). From germline, CDR1 is LNHDA and CDR2 SQIVND (reference sequence). V lost 7 bases, J lost 0 bases, and 21 bases lay in between. This CDR3 has 17 residues. The CDR3 bases are TGTGCCAGTAAGCGGGGGGTAGCCTCTATTATGAACACTGAAGCTTTCTTT. It is translated as CASKRGVASIMNTEAFF.

The chain couples TRBV7-3 to TRBJ1-3; D is possibly TRBD1 (5 bases). Trimming removed 5 bases from V and 1 base from J, with 12 bases in between. The CDR3 spans 15 residues. Germline lookup yields CDR1 SGHTA and CDR2 FQGTGA. The CDR3 bases are TGTGCCAGCAGCCCTCTGGGGGGGTCTGGAAACACCATATATTTT. It codes for CASSPLGGSGNTIYF.

A remark on this clone: The sample holds other DNA sequences that translate to the same CDR3. The chain links TRBV24-1 to TRBJ1-2; D not resolved. Germline assignment: CDR1 KGHDR and CDR2 SFDVKD. Trimming removed 2 bases from V and 6 bases from J, with 9 bases in between. CDR3 length equals 13 residues. The CDR3 reads CATSDSSGDGYTF. CDR3 bases: TGTGCCACCAGTGATTCTAGCGGGGATGGCTACACCTTC.

The rearrangement joins TRBV5-1 to TRBJ2-2; unclear D gene. Trimming left V 4 bases short and J 8 bases short, with 9 bases between. This CDR3 has 12 residues. Germline CDR1 is SGHRS and CDR2 is YFSETQ. The CDR3 reads CASSRQGGELFF. The CDR3 nucleotides are TGCGCCAGCAGCCGACAAGGAGGGGAGCTGTTTTTT.

The chain has TRBV9 and TRBJ2-7, with D tentatively TRBD2 (5 bases). This CDR3 region has 14 residues. Per germline, CDR1 SGDLS and CDR2 YYNGEE. V lost 0 bases and J lost 5, with 12 bases in between. This CDR3 reads CASSVDTGWNEQYF. Here the CDR3 DNA reads TGTGCCAGCAGCGTAGATACGGGATGGAACGAGCAGTACTTC.

This clone has a handful of counts. This chain links TRBV28 with TRBJ1-1, with D possibly TRBD1 on 6 matching bases. Germline loops: CDR1 MDHEN, CDR2 SYDVKM. V was pared by 4 bases and J by 2 bases, with 17 bases between. The CDR3 has 16 amino acids. This CDR3 is CASSSSGEGFNTEAFF. The CDR3 region has the DNA TGTGCCAGCAGTTCGTCAGGGGAGGGCTTTAACACTGAAGCTTTCTTT.

The rearrangement joins TRBV7-9 to TRBJ2-3; no definite D call. Trimming removed 2 bases at V and 0 bases at J, with 9 bases between. The germline V gene has CDR1 SEHNR and CDR2 FQNEAQ (reference sequence). This CDR3 region has 15 residues. The CDR3 coding sequence is TGTGCCAGCAGCTTATGGCAGGTTAGCACAGATACGCAGTATTTT. It encodes CASSLWQVSTDTQYF.

V is TRBV12-3 or TRBV12-4 and J is TRBJ2-1, with D possibly matching TRBD1 (5 bases). The V and J ends lost 5 bases and 8 bases respectively, with 10 bases between them. There are 12 residues in the CDR3. The CDR3 bases are TGTGCCAGCAGTCCTGCCAGGGATGAGCAGTTCTTC. Translation gives CASSPARDEQFF.

This clone was seen a few times. V is TRBV19 and J is TRBJ1-6; D possibly corresponds to TRBD1 (6 bases). Per germline, CDR1 LNHDA and CDR2 SQIVND (reference sequence). The CDR3 spans 15 residues. The V end lost 5 bases, the J end lost 2 bases, and 10 bases lay between the germline ends. The CDR3 loop reads CASSPWTAYNSPLHF. The CDR3 DNA is TGTGCCAGTAGTCCCTGGACAGCCTATAATTCACCCCTCCACTTT. Variable domain in full (rest from reference TRBV19 and TRBJ1-6): DGGITQSPKYLFRKEGQNVTLSCEQNLNHDAMYWYRQDPGQGLRLIYYSQIVNDFQKGDIAEGYSVSREKKESFPLTVTSAQKNPTAFYLCASSPWTAYNSPLHFGNGTRLTVT.

The chain joins TRBV6-6 to TRBJ1-1, with a possible D match to TRBD1 (5 bases). This CDR3 region has 14 residues. Germline V gene lookup returns CDR1 MNHNY and CDR2 SVGAGI (reference sequence). Between the trimmed V and J ends, which lost 6 bases and 6 bases, there was a span of 17 bases. CDR3 bases: TGTGCCAGCAGCTCCCCGCCGGGGGTCCCTGAAGCTTTCTTT. Translated, it gives CASSSPPGVPEAFF.

The chain recombines TRBV24-1 with TRBJ2-1; TRBD2 aligns across 8 bases. CDR1 KGHDR and CDR2 SFDVKD come from the germline V gene. The CDR3 extends over 12 amino acids. CDR3 nucleotide sequence: TGTCCTAGGGGAGCGGGAGTTTACGAGCAGTTCTTC. Its translation: CPRGAGVYEQFF.

The chain recombines TRBV6-5 with TRBJ2-1; 8 bases align to TRBD2. From germline, CDR1 is MNHEY and CDR2 SVGAGI. The CDR3 is 14 residues long. Losses at the gene ends were 6 bases for V and 7 bases for J; bases not matched to a gene: 8. The DNA for the CDR3 is TGTGCCAGCAGCACTTCCGGGACTAGAAATGAGCAGTTCTTC. The encoded protein is CASSTSGTRNEQFF.

This chain joins TRBV9 and TRBJ2-7; D unclear. Germline CDR1 is SGDLS and CDR2 is YYNGEE. This CDR3 is 14 amino acids long. V dropped 0 bases and J dropped 3 bases, with 10 bases sitting between them. In nucleotides, the CDR3 is TGTGCCAGCAGCGTAGGATCAGTTGGCTACGAGCAGTACTTC. Translating it yields CASSVGSVGYEQYF.

This clone came up once. The chain combines TRBV27 with TRBJ2-1; 8 positions agree with TRBD1. Germline loops: CDR1 MNHEY, CDR2 SMNVEV (reference sequence). CDR3 length: 17 amino acids. Losses at the gene ends were 6 bases for V and 2 bases for J; bases not matched to a gene: 12. The CDR3 here is CASSPSTDRGPYNEQFF. CDR3 DNA sequence: TGTGCCAGCAGCCCATCAACCGACAGGGGCCCCTACAATGAGCAGTTCTTC.

The V and J genes are TRBV7-9 and TRBJ2-1; TRBD2 matches 8 bases. J gave up 7 bases and V 1 base, and 3 bases lay outside the gene matches. Germline loops: CDR1 SEHNR, CDR2 FQNEAQ (reference sequence). The CDR3 runs to 14 residues. CDR3 nucleotide sequence: TGTGCCAGCAGCTTAGGCGGGGGGACAAATGAGCAGTTCTTC. Translating gives CASSLGGGTNEQFF.

In its sample, this clone was seen once. J is TRBJ1-1 and V is TRBV6-6, with a possible D match to TRBD1 (6 bases). CDR1 and CDR2 from the germline V gene are MNHNY and SVGAGI (reference sequence). The CDR3 sequence is 14 residues long. V lost 5 bases to trimming and J lost 4 bases, with 14 bases between them. The DNA of the CDR3 is TGTGCCAGCAGTCCACAGGGAGGGCGCACTGAAGCTTTCTTT. Translating gives CASSPQGGRTEAFF.

This chain uses TRBV6-1 with TRBJ1-5; D is ambiguous. In germline, CDR1 is MNHNS, CDR2 SASEGT. The CDR3 runs 17 residues. The V end was cut by 3 bases, the J end by 0 bases, with 15 bases between. DNA of the CDR3: TGTGCCAGCAGTGATGGGAGGCAGATTTATAGCAATCAGCCCCAGCATTTT. Amino acids: CASSDGRQIYSNQPQHF.

The chain recombines TRBV6-6 with TRBJ2-7; D is perhaps TRBD2 (6 bases). Trimming stripped 6 bases from V and 1 base from J, with 10 bases between. Germline loops: CDR1 MNHNY, CDR2 SVGAGI (reference sequence). There are 13 residues in the CDR3. CDR3 amino acids: CASRVGGSYEQYF. CDR3 sequence (DNA): TGTGCCAGCAGAGTGGGGGGTTCCTACGAGCAGTACTTC.

The rearrangement links TRBV3-1 (or the pseudogene TRBV3-2) to TRBJ1-5; 8 bases fit TRBD1. The CDR3 spans 14 residues. Germline CDR1 reads LGHDT; CDR2 reads YNNKEL (reference sequence). The ends lost 2 bases at V and 7 bases at J; junction bases unmatched: 4. The CDR3 region has the DNA TGTGCCAGCAGCCAATCAGGGGGCGGGCAGCCCCAGCATTTT. Amino acids: CASSQSGGGQPQHF.

This chain joins TRBV6-6 and TRBJ1-5; 11 bases are shared with TRBD1. Germline V gene sequence: CDR1 MNHNY, CDR2 SVGAGI (reference sequence). The CDR3 contains 14 residues. Trimming cost V 6 bases and J 3 bases; bases outside gene matches: 1. For the CDR3, the DNA is TGTGCCAGCAGCGGACAGGGGGCCAATCAGCCCCAGCATTTT. It encodes CASSGQGANQPQHF.